This T cell receptor beta chain was retrieved from a study of shared clonotypes between healthy human individuals. Under the authors' procedure: Filtering differed for immunoSEQ, which gave only junction sequences without quality scores. Only in-frame clones appear in the TCRdb table, and some are missing; sequencing was by immunoSEQ multiplex PCR. The D gene and trimming were derived from the DNA, and the V and J assignments and clone size from that table. Counted here are some 550,000 clones, around 97% occurring once; the ten biggest clones make up roughly 0.05%. This CDR3 contains 16 residues. V was shortened by 4 bases and J by 2 bases, with 15 bases between the two germline ends. Germline V gene lookup returns CDR1 MDHEN and CDR2 SYDVKM.

The chain couples TRBV28 to TRBJ1-3, with D possibly matching TRBD1 (5 bases). The TCR comes from a young woman in good health. Source material: naive CD4+ T cells sorted from blood. The subset: CD45RA+ positively selected. DNA of the CDR3: TGTGCCAGCAGTTCCCCGGGGAAAGGGGCTGGAAACACCATATATTTT. Its translation: CASSSPGKGAGNTIYF.